The 13 T cell receptor beta chains reported below all come from one sample, sequenced in a study of T cell responses to AZD1222 COVID-19 vaccine. Profiled with immunoSEQ multiplex PCR; TCRdb holds only in-frame clones, not every one. The sample records more than 80,000 clones, almost 90% being singletons. Here the sequenced sample was peripheral blood, taken on day 0 of AZD1222 vaccination. These receptors came from an adult in good health.

Points on this clone: Other DNA sequences of this sample code for an identical CDR3. V is TRBV18 and J is TRBJ1-1, with D unresolved. Germline CDR1 reads KGHSH; CDR2 reads LQKENI. The CDR3 spans 13 residues. V gave up 2 bases and J gave up 4 bases, with 8 bases separating them. CDR3 DNA sequence: TGTGCCAGCTCACCAAGAGAACGCACTGAAGCTTTCTTT. Its protein product is CASSPRERTEAFF.

V is TRBV28 and J is TRBJ1-3; a weak D match, TRBD1 (5 bases). CDR3 length: 16 residues. Germline-derived CDR1 and CDR2 are MDHEN and SYDVKM. The V end was cut by 5 bases, the J end by 1 base, with 15 bases between. In DNA form, the CDR3 reads TGTGCCAGCAGTCCCCGACAGATTTTTTCTGGAAACACCATATATTTT. This encodes CASSPRQIFSGNTIYF.

In this sample, this clone turned up once. The rearrangement joins TRBV5-4 to TRBJ1-1; no clear D gene. This CDR3 contains 15 residues. In germline, CDR1 is SGHNT, CDR2 YYREEE (reference sequence). V lost 3 bases and J 1 base, leaving 13 bases between the germline ends. For the CDR3, the DNA is TGTGCCAGCAGCTGGGGTATGTCTGGGAACACTGAAGCTTTCTTT. Amino acid sequence: CASSWGMSGNTEAFF.

The rearrangement links TRBV5-4 to TRBJ1-2; 9 positions agree with TRBD1. This CDR3 has 15 amino acids. CDR1 SGHNT and CDR2 YYREEE come from the germline V gene (reference sequence). The V gene end was trimmed by 8 bases and the J gene end by 2 bases; junction bases not matched to a gene: 10. The CDR3 reads CASWDREEKNYGYTF. CDR3 bases: TGTGCCAGTTGGGACAGGGAAGAGAAAAACTATGGCTACACCTTC.

The chain employs TRBV6-5 and TRBJ1-1; D is perhaps TRBD1 (6 bases). The CDR3 length is 12 residues. Trimming shortened V by 9 bases and J by 5 bases, and 13 bases separated the two germline ends. Germline V gene sequence: CDR1 MNHEY, CDR2 SVGAGI. The CDR3 region is CASEGEVTEAFF. The CDR3 nucleotides are TGTGCCAGTGAGGGGGAGGTTACTGAAGCTTTCTTT.

The CDR3 coding sequence is TGTGCCAGCAGTACATCACTAGCGGGAGAAAAGACGCAGTATTTT. It is translated as CASSTSLAGEKTQYF. The chain is built from TRBV9 and TRBJ2-3, with 11 bases aligning to TRBD2. The CDR3 has 15 amino acids. V gave up 5 bases and J gave up 9 bases; unmatched junction bases: 11. The germline CDR1 and CDR2 sequences are SGDLS and YYNGEE. Full variable domain (outside the CDR3, taken from reference TRBV9 and TRBJ2-3): DSGVTQTPKHLITATGQRVTLRCSPRSGDLSVYWYQQSLDQGLQFLIQYYNGEERAKGNILERFSAQQFPDLHSELNLSSLELGDSALYFCASSTSLAGEKTQYFGPGTRLTVL.

V is TRBV14 and J is TRBJ1-1, with D hard to call. The ends were cut back, 2 bases at V and 7 bases at J, with 5 bases in the middle. The CDR3 contains 11 residues. CDR1 and CDR2 from the germline V gene are SGHDN and FVKESK. CDR3 nucleotides: TGTGCCAGCAGCCAAAATAATGAAGCTTTCTTT. Amino acids: CASSQNNEAFF.

This chain joins TRBV10-3 and TRBJ2-1, with 7 bases identical to TRBD2. With 6 bases clipped from V and 0 bases from J, the junction kept 2 bases outside the gene matches. The CDR3 runs to 14 residues. From germline, CDR1 is ENHRY and CDR2 SYGVKD. The DNA of the CDR3 is TGTGCCATCAGCGGGGGGAGCTCCTACAATGAGCAGTTCTTC. It codes for CAISGGSSYNEQFF.

On this clone itself: In the same sample, other DNA sequences code for this CDR3. The chain recombines TRBV3-1 (or the pseudogene TRBV3-2) with TRBJ2-3; 8 bases fit TRBD2. The CDR3 is 15 residues long. The germline CDR1 and CDR2 sequences are LGHDT and YNNKEL (reference sequence). With 4 bases clipped from V and 0 bases from J, the junction kept 3 bases outside the gene matches. The CDR3 nucleotides read TGTGCCAGCAGCCCAACTAGCGGAAGCACAGATACGCAGTATTTT. Protein product: CASSPTSGSTDTQYF.

This clone was seen once. The chain links TRBV4-2 to TRBJ1-6, with no clear D. CDR1 and CDR2 (germline): LGHNA, YNFKEQ. Trimming pared 1 base from V and 0 bases from J, leaving 7 bases between. The CDR3 is made up of 16 amino acids. Written as DNA, the CDR3 is TGTGCCAGCAGCCAAGTAAGGAGCTCCTATAATTCACCCCTCCACTTT. This translates into CASSQVRSSYNSPLHF.

V usage is TRBV7-3 and J usage is TRBJ1-1; no clear D. The V gene lost 5 bases and the J gene lost 0 bases, with 19 bases spanning the gap. The CDR3 contains 17 residues. Germline V gene lookup returns CDR1 SGHTA and CDR2 FQGTGA. The CDR3 spells CASSPQAARYLNTEAFF. CDR3 bases: TGTGCCAGCAGCCCCCAGGCGGCACGCTATCTGAACACTGAAGCTTTCTTT.

V gene TRBV9 combines with J gene TRBJ2-1, with D possibly being TRBD2 (6 bases). CDR3 size: 15 residues. Germline V gene sequence: CDR1 SGDLS, CDR2 YYNGEE. V was pared by 0 bases and J by 2 bases, with 9 bases between. CDR3 amino acids: CASSVDPSAYNEQFF. CDR3 DNA sequence: TGTGCCAGCAGCGTAGATCCTAGCGCCTACAATGAGCAGTTCTTC.

This clone was seen only once. This chain uses TRBV9 with TRBJ1-4; no reliable D call. Trimming removed 0 bases at V and 2 bases at J, with 8 bases between. CDR1 is SGDLS and CDR2 is YYNGEE in the germline V gene. The CDR3 contains 15 residues. CDR3 DNA sequence: TGTGCCAGCAGCGTAGGGCGGGCTACTAATGAAAAACTGTTTTTT. This codes for CASSVGRATNEKLFF. Combining the CDR3 with reference TRBV9 and TRBJ1-4 gives the whole variable domain DSGVTQTPKHLITATGQRVTLRCSPRSGDLSVYWYQQSLDQGLQFLIQYYNGEERAKGNILERFSAQQFPDLHSELNLSSLELGDSALYFCASSVGRATNEKLFFGSGTQLSVL.